The 13 T cell receptor beta chains presented below share a single source sample, sequenced in a study of breast tumors, draining lymph nodes, adjacent tissues. TCRdb itself ran the multiplex PCR reads through MiXCR, one entry per CDR3 protein. The table has approximately 90,000 distinct CDR3 sequences, roughly 28% seen once. The lymph nodes were axillary draining lymph nodes from breast cancer patients. Specimen: axillary lymph node tissue. The receptors originated from a female donor with breast cancer. Some clones in this sample may be carry-over from other donors' samples.

This clonotype appeared once. The chain couples TRBV29-1 to TRBJ2-2, with 7 positions matching TRBD2. V lost 6 bases and J lost 6; bases outside the gene matches: 7. The CDR3 is made up of 13 amino acids. CDR1 and CDR2 from the germline V gene are SQVTM and ANQGSEA. The CDR3 bases are TGCAGCGTAGAGGAGGGAGGGCCCGGGGAGCTGTTTTTT. This translates into CSVEEGGPGELFF.

The chain carries TRBV27 and TRBJ2-6; no clear D gene. Germline V gives CDR1 MNHEY, CDR2 SMNVEV (reference sequence). V lost 3 bases and J 0 bases, leaving 12 bases between the germline ends. The CDR3 is made up of 17 amino acids. DNA of the CDR3: TGTGCCAGCAGTTTTTGGAGTGGCGGCTCTGGGGCCAACGTCCTGACTTTC. The encoded protein is CASSFWSGGSGANVLTF.

This clonotype appeared many times. The gene calls are TRBV7-2 and TRBJ2-7, with TRBD1 identical over 10 bases. Germline V CDR1 and CDR2: SGHTA, FQGNSA. The V and J ends lost 7 bases and 10 bases, in that order; junction bases with no gene match: 16. There are 15 residues in the CDR3. The CDR3 nucleotides read TGTGCCAGCACCTTGATGGGGGGACAGGGGCGGGAACAGTACTTC. It is translated as CASTLMGGQGREQYF.

This clonotype was observed at least ten times. At one end, the junction sequence differs from germline, possibly due to a read error. The V call is TRBV7-9, the J call TRBJ2-1; D call uncertain. This CDR3 comprises 13 residues. Germline CDR1 and CDR2: SEHNR and FQNEAQ (reference sequence). In DNA form, the CDR3 reads TGTGCCAGCAGCGACACGAGAAACAATGGGCAGTTCTTC. As protein: CASSDTRNNGQFF. Filled out from reference TRBV7-9 and TRBJ2-1, the complete variable domain reads DTGVSQNPRHKITKRGQNVTFRCDPISEHNRLYWYRQTLGQGPEFLTYFQNEAQLEKSRLLSDRFSAERPKGSFSTLEIQRTEQGDSAMYLCASSDTRNNGQFFGPGTRLTVL.

The table lists this clonotype with many counts. This rearrangement joins TRBV20-1 to TRBJ2-7; D not certain. Trimming removed 0 bases at V and 0 bases at J, with 3 bases between. The CDR3 has 12 residues. Germline-derived CDR1 and CDR2 are DFQATT and SNEGSKA (reference sequence). CDR3 loop: CSARDPSYEQYF. CDR3 nucleotides: TGCAGTGCTAGAGATCCCTCCTACGAGCAGTACTTC.

Concerning this clonotype itself: The junction departs from the called germline gene at one end, perhaps through a read error. V is TRBV19 and J is TRBJ1-3; a weak D match, TRBD1 (5 bases). The CDR3 is 13 amino acids. In germline, CDR1 is LNHDA, CDR2 SQIVND (reference sequence). For the CDR3, the DNA is TGTGCCAGTAGTACAGGGAAACCAAAACCCATAAAATTT. This codes for CASSTGKPKPIKF.

There are many counts of this clonotype. The CDR3 spells CATSDYSGEQFF. CDR3 sequence (DNA): TGTGCCACCAGTGACTATAGCGGTGAGCAGTTCTTC. V usage is TRBV24-1 and J usage is TRBJ2-1, with TRBD2 as a possible D gene (6 bases). The CDR3 totals 12 residues. The germline V gene has CDR1 KGHDR and CDR2 SFDVKD. Deletions cut 4 bases from V and 9 bases from J, with 9 bases between.

In this sample, this clonotype turned up many times. The V call is TRBV24-1, the J call TRBJ2-7; TRBD1 is a possible D gene (6 bases). Trimming removed 3 bases from V and 4 bases from J, with 9 bases in between. The CDR3 sequence is 13 residues long. Germline V CDR1 and CDR2: KGHDR, SFDVKD. CDR3 sequence reads: CATSDGGTYEQYF. The CDR3 DNA sequence: TGTGCCACCAGTGATGGTGGGACATACGAGCAGTACTTC.

The table lists this clonotype with a few counts. The junction and the germline gene differ at one end; a read error may be behind it. CDR3 in amino acids: CASSFGELGDTQCF. The CDR3 region has the DNA TGCGCCAGCAGCTTCGGGGAACTAGGAGACACCCAGTGCTTC. V and J are TRBV5-1 and TRBJ2-5; weak D call: TRBD2 (5 bases). Germline-derived CDR1 and CDR2 are SGHRS and YFSETQ. This CDR3 has 14 amino acids.

This clonotype appeared many times. V usage is TRBV5-4 and J usage is TRBJ2-3; D possibly corresponds to TRBD2 (5 bases). CDR3 length: 15 amino acids. V lost 4 bases and J lost 0, with 12 bases in between. Germline loops: CDR1 SGHNT, CDR2 YYREEE (reference sequence). CDR3 DNA sequence: TGTGCCAGCAGCCCACAGCGGTCTAGCACAGATACGCAGTATTTT. Its protein product is CASSPQRSSTDTQYF.

This clonotype was seen repeatedly, ten times or more. V gene TRBV5-8 combines with J gene TRBJ2-1; D remains unclear. Trimming cost V 0 bases and J 8 bases, with 6 bases left between them. The germline gives CDR1 SGHTS, CDR2 YDEGEE. The CDR3 has 12 amino acids. Written as DNA, the CDR3 is TGTGCCAGCAGCTTGGGTCTGGATGAGCAGTTCTTC. Protein product: CASSLGLDEQFF. Full variable domain (rest looked up from reference TRBV5-8 and TRBJ2-1): EAGVTQSPTHLIKTRGQQATLRCSPISGHTSVYWYQQALGLGLQFLLWYDEGEERNRGNFPPRFSGRQFPNYSSELNVNALELEDSALYLCASSLGLDEQFFGPGTRLTVL.

The J gene is TRBJ1-1, the V gene TRBV10-3; 7 nucleotides match TRBD1. CDR1 and CDR2 (germline): ENHRY, SYGVKD. J gave up 1 base and V 8 bases, and 4 bases lay outside the gene matches. The CDR3 extends over 13 amino acids. DNA for the CDR3: TGTGCCATCTGCGCAGGGGGGAACACTGAAGCTTTCTTT. Translation: CAICAGGNTEAFF.

This clonotype was picked up many times. The chain recombines TRBV20-1 with TRBJ1-1; D ambiguous. The CDR3 sequence is 12 residues long. CDR1 and CDR2 (germline): DFQATT, SNEGSKA (reference sequence). The V and J ends lost 0 bases and 11 bases respectively, with 13 bases between them. The DNA for the CDR3 is TGCAGTGCTAGAGATGCGCAGGTGGCGGCTTTCTTT. This encodes CSARDAQVAAFF.